Shown below are 12 T cell receptor beta chains from a single sample sequenced in a study of T cell responses to AZD1222 COVID-19 vaccine. TCRdb keeps only in-frame clones here, not all; method: immunoSEQ multiplex PCR. The table has 110,000 or so clones, 80% to 90% seen once. Sequenced here: peripheral blood, sampled 28 days after the second AZD1222 dose. The receptors were sampled from an adult who received the AZD1222 COVID-19 vaccine.

The rearrangement joins TRBV25-1 to TRBJ1-4; D ambiguous. The V end lost 6 bases, the J end lost 8 bases, and 16 bases lay between the germline ends. The CDR3 is 14 residues long. Germline assignment: CDR1 MGHDK and CDR2 SYGVNS. Here the CDR3 reads CASSRREGKEKLFF. CDR3 nucleotides: TGTGCCAGCAGCCGAAGGGAGGGAAAAGAAAAACTGTTTTTT.

J is TRBJ1-2 and V is TRBV28; D is possibly TRBD1 (5 bases). Germline-derived CDR1 and CDR2 are MDHEN and SYDVKM. The V and J ends lost 7 bases and 14 bases respectively, with 20 bases between them. This CDR3 contains 12 residues. The CDR3 sequence is CASNPGGRRRTF. The DNA for the CDR3 is TGTGCCAGCAATCCTGGGGGTCGGAGGAGGACCTTC.

The rearrangement uses TRBV13 and TRBJ2-1; TRBD1 matches 9 bases. CDR1 and CDR2 from the germline V gene are PRHDT and FYEKMQ (reference sequence). The CDR3 has 15 residues. V shed 5 bases and J 7 bases; nucleotides not matched to a gene: 9. The CDR3 DNA reads TGTGCCAGCAGCCGGATAACAGGGGGCAGGAATGAGCAGTTCTTC. Translating gives CASSRITGGRNEQFF.

This chain links TRBV21-1 with TRBJ2-7; TRBD1 is the table's D call, not checked against the DNA. TRBV21-1 is reported as a pseudogene. This CDR3 has 16 residues. The CDR3 region is CASNDGDTDDSYEQYF. The CDR3 bases are TGTGCCAGCAACGACGGGGACACGGATGATTCCTACGAGCAGTACTTC.

CDR3 protein: CASSQRTGDSSYNEQFF. The CDR3 bases are TGTGCCAGCAGCCAACGTACAGGGGACAGCTCCTACAATGAGCAGTTCTTC. The V and J genes are TRBV11-3 and TRBJ2-1, with TRBD1 matching over 7 bases. Trimming took 5 bases from V and 0 from J; bases not matched to a gene: 10. Germline V CDR1 and CDR2: SGHNT, YENEEA. The CDR3 has 17 amino acids.

The chain combines TRBV6-4 with TRBJ1-4, with D unresolved. The CDR3 totals 14 residues. V was shortened by 4 bases and J by 0 bases, with 6 bases between the two germline ends. Per the germline V gene, CDR1 is MRHNA and CDR2 is SNTAGT. CDR3 sequence reads: CASSGPATNEKLFF. CDR3 DNA sequence: TGTGCCAGCAGTGGCCCAGCAACTAATGAAAAACTGTTTTTT.

The chain employs TRBV24-1 and TRBJ2-1; the D is unclear. Trimming left V 4 bases short and J 8 bases short, with 20 bases between. The CDR3 totals 16 residues. Germline CDR1 KGHDR, CDR2 SFDVKD. The CDR3 region has the DNA TGTGCCACCAGTGACCCAGGTACTCTGCGGCCCTATGAGCAGTTCTTC. Residues: CATSDPGTLRPYEQFF.

The CDR3: CASSFLANSYNEQFF. In nucleotides, the CDR3 is TGTGCCAGCAGCTTCCTAGCGAACTCCTACAATGAGCAGTTCTTC. This rearrangement joins TRBV11-2 to TRBJ2-1, with D possibly TRBD2 on 6 matching bases. The CDR3 covers 15 residues. Germline loops: CDR1 SGHAT, CDR2 FQNNGV. V lost 3 bases and J 0 bases, leaving 9 bases between the germline ends.

The chain couples TRBV29-1 to TRBJ2-1; 7 bases fit TRBD1. J was trimmed by 2 bases and V by 4 bases; bases with no gene match: 5. Germline V gene data show CDR1 as SQVTM and CDR2 as ANQGSEA. This CDR3 spans 14 amino acids. The CDR3 loop reads CSVVPGQAYNEQFF. Written as DNA, the CDR3 is TGCAGCGTTGTTCCAGGACAGGCCTACAATGAGCAGTTCTTC.

The CDR3: CASKSAGGYNEQFF. Here the CDR3 DNA reads TGCGCCAGCAAGTCAGCGGGAGGCTACAATGAGCAGTTCTTC. The V and J genes are TRBV10-2 and TRBJ2-1, with TRBD2 matching over 9 bases. V lost 7 bases and J lost 3; bases outside the gene matches: 4. This CDR3 is built from 14 residues. Germline CDR1 reads WSHSY; CDR2 reads SAAADI.

The genes are TRBV3-1 (or the pseudogene TRBV3-2) and TRBJ2-1, with D hard to call. CDR1 and CDR2 (germline): LGHDT, YNNKEL (reference sequence). The CDR3 length is 12 residues. The V end was cut by 3 bases, the J end by 3 bases, with 3 bases between. This chain's CDR3 is CASSQVYNEQFF. The CDR3 bases are TGTGCCAGCAGCCAGGTCTACAATGAGCAGTTCTTC.

The chain has TRBV30 and TRBJ1-1; 12 bases align to TRBD1. This CDR3 comprises 15 residues. V trimming: 3 bases; J trimming: 3 bases; junction bases outside the gene matches: 5. Germline CDR1 reads GTSNPN; CDR2 reads SVGIG (reference sequence). The CDR3, as DNA: TGTGCCTGGAGCCGAGGGACAGGGGGCGACACTGAAGCTTTCTTT. It encodes CAWSRGTGGDTEAFF. Full variable domain (outside the CDR3, taken from reference TRBV30 and TRBJ1-1): SQTIHQWPATLVQPVGSPLSLECTVEGTSNPNLYWYRQAAGRGLQLLFYSVGIGQISSEVPQNLSASRPQDRQFILSSKKLLLSDSGFYLCAWSRGTGGDTEAFFGQGTRLTVV.